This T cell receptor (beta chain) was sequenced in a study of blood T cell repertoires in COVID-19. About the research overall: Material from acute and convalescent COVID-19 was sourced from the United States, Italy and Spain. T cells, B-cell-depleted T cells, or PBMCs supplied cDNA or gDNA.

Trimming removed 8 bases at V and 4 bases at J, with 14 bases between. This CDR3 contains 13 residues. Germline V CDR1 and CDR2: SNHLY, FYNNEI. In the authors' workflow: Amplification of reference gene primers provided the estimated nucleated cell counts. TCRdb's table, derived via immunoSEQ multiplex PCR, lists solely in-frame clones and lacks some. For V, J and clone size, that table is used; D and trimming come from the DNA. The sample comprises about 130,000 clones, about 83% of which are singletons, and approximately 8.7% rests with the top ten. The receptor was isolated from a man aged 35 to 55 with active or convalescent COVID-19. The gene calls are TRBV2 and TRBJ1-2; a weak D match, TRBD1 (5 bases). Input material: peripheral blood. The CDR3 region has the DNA TGTGCCAGCTACCACGAAGGGGTCTATGGCTACACCTTC. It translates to CASYHEGVYGYTF.